This TCR beta chain emerged from a study of blood T cell repertoires in COVID-19. The protocol was immunoSEQ multiplex PCR, while the TCRdb copy is restricted to in-frame clones and leaves out a portion. The table has about 51,000 clones, 70% to 90% seen once. The ends were cut back, 0 bases at V and 4 bases at J, with 7 bases in the middle. Germline CDR1 reads SGHNT; CDR2 reads YYREEE (reference sequence). This CDR3 region has 13 residues. Sequencing was carried out using peripheral blood. The rearrangement links TRBV5-4 to TRBJ1-2; D gene unclear. The clonotype comes from a man between 60 and 75 years old with acute or convalescent COVID-19. Here the CDR3 DNA reads TGTGCCAGCAGCTTGGAAGAGGGCTATGGCTACACCTTC. As protein: CASSLEEGYGYTF.